Listed here are 10 T cell receptor beta chains from one sample, sequenced in a study of T cell repertoires in cytomegalovirus infection. These receptors' antigens are unknown. TCRdb passed the reads through MiXCR, listing each CDR3 protein once. Here the sample spans approximately 590,000 distinct CDR3 sequences, approximately 40% being singletons. Material: cultured PBMCs, obtained from culture after CMV antigen stimulation. The receptors stem from a human donor in good health (CMV status not recorded). Some clones in this sample may be carry-over from other donors' samples.

The rearrangement uses TRBV20-1 and TRBJ2-1, with TRBD2 matching over 9 bases. The length of the CDR3 is 16 residues. Germline CDR1 DFQATT, CDR2 SNEGSKA (reference sequence). Trimming removed 2 bases from V and 1 base from J; junction bases left unmatched: 6. The CDR3 DNA reads as TGCAGTGCTAGAATTTTGGCGGGGGGGTCCTACAATGAGCAGTTCTTC. Its protein is CSARILAGGSYNEQFF.

This clonotype was seen at least ten times. The chain has TRBV7-6 and TRBJ1-1; a weak D match, TRBD1 (6 bases). CDR3 length: 12 residues. The V gene's germline CDR1 is SGHVS and CDR2 FNYEAQ. Trimming took off 4 bases at V and 7 bases at J, with 10 bases between the two ends. CDR3 amino acids: CASSSETGEAFF. The DNA for the CDR3 is TGTGCCAGCAGCTCCGAGACAGGTGAAGCTTTCTTT.

CDR3 sequence reads: CASSLARGLQETQYF. The DNA of the CDR3 is TGTGCCAGCAGCTTAGCCCGGGGTTTGCAAGAGACCCAGTACTTC. This chain links TRBV7-9 with TRBJ2-5; D is possibly TRBD2 (5 bases). Trimming removed 0 bases from V and 2 bases from J, with 10 bases in between. This CDR3 has 15 amino acids. From germline, CDR1 is SEHNR and CDR2 FQNEAQ (reference sequence).

The chain is built from TRBV7-8 and TRBJ2-1; no clear D. Trimming removed 1 base from V and 3 bases from J, with 10 bases in between. CDR1 and CDR2 from the germline V gene are SGHVS and FQNEAQ. The CDR3 runs to 15 residues. The CDR3 here is CASSLDENHYNEQFF. CDR3 nucleotide sequence: TGTGCCAGCAGCTTAGACGAAAACCACTACAATGAGCAGTTCTTC. The full variable domain, completed using reference TRBV7-8 and TRBJ2-1, is GAGVSQSPRYKVAKRGQDVALRCDPISGHVSLFWYQQALGQGPEFLTYFQNEAQLDKSGLPSDRFFAERPEGSVSTLKIQRTQQEDSAVYLCASSLDENHYNEQFFGPGTRLTVL.

The CDR3 loop is CASSQDGFRAEKLFF. The CDR3 bases are TGCGCCAGCAGCCAAGATGGGTTCAGGGCTGAAAAACTGTTTTTT. The chain recombines TRBV4-1 with TRBJ1-4; TRBD1 is a possible D gene (5 bases). Looked up from germline, CDR1 is MGHRA and CDR2 is YSYEKL. This CDR3 has 15 residues. Trimming stripped 0 bases from V and 7 bases from J, with 12 bases between.

This clonotype appeared a few times. The CDR3, as DNA: TGTGCCAGCAGCTCACACTGGAGCGCGAACACCGGGGAGCTGTTTTTT. It is translated as CASSSHWSANTGELFF. The rearrangement links TRBV7-2 to TRBJ2-2, with no clear D. Germline V CDR1 and CDR2: SGHTA, FQGNSA. V was pared by 4 bases and J by 0 bases, with 12 bases between. The CDR3 has 16 residues.

This clonotype was found a few times. This chain joins TRBV20-1 and TRBJ1-5, with TRBD1 matching over 7 bases. The J segment lost 7 bases and the V segment lost 6 bases, leaving 9 bases of the junction unmatched. The CDR3 sequence is 13 residues long. Germline V gene data show CDR1 as DFQATT and CDR2 as SNEGSKA (reference sequence). CDR3 protein: CSAGTAMPQPQHF. For the CDR3, the DNA is TGCAGTGCGGGGACAGCCATGCCCCAGCCCCAGCATTTT.

In its sample, this clonotype was seen a few times. The chain has TRBV5-6 and TRBJ2-1, with 8 bases that match TRBD2. The CDR3 loop spans 15 amino acids. Trimming at V came to 4 bases and at J to 2 bases, leaving 5 bases not matched to a gene. Germline CDR1 reads SGHDT; CDR2 reads YYEEEE. Here the CDR3 DNA reads TGTGCCAGCAGCCCCCGAGCGGGGGCCTACAATGAGCAGTTCTTC. This encodes CASSPRAGAYNEQFF.

The chain employs TRBV20-1 and TRBJ2-5; D may be TRBD1 or TRBD2 (5 bases each). CDR1 DFQATT and CDR2 SNEGSKA come from the germline V gene (reference sequence). The CDR3 covers 12 residues. The V end lost 6 bases, the J end lost 0 bases, and 8 bases lay between the germline ends. The CDR3 sequence: CSARDDQETQYF. In DNA, the CDR3 is TGCAGTGCGAGGGACGACCAAGAGACCCAGTACTTC.

V is TRBV28 and J is TRBJ2-2, with D possibly TRBD1 on 5 matching bases. CDR3 size: 14 residues. V dropped 7 bases and J dropped 10 bases, with 19 bases sitting between them. Germline assignment: CDR1 MDHEN and CDR2 SYDVKM. Written as DNA, the CDR3 is TGTGCCAGCAATGGGAAGGGGCCCTACTCGGAGCTGTTTTTT. Translated, it gives CASNGKGPYSELFF.